Listed here is a single T cell receptor beta chain. Its antigen target is currently unknown. Base qualities were left out, and no much larger clone turns up one base away. TCRbeta CDR3 regions were amplified from genomic DNA using the immunoSEQ Assay, a bias-controlled multiplex PCR. In the original analysis: Within the assay, amplification of reference gene primers was used to estimate how many nucleated cells each sample contained. Sequence reads were collapsed and filtered to measure the absolute abundance of every unique TCRbeta CDR3 rearrangement. For each sample, productive Simpson clonality was calculated as the square root of Simpson's diversity index over productive rearrangements. TCRdb stores this immuneACCESS table with in-frame sequences only. Part of the clones is absent; in the studies checked, under half of the shortfall reflects unresolved V genes, and no reason is known for the rest. V and J calls and clone size follow that table, whereas D and trimming were derived from the DNA. The sample records roughly 200,000 clones, roughly 82% of which are singletons. About 12% of the sample comes from the top ten.

Sequences MNHEY (CDR1) and SVGAGI (CDR2) are obtained from the germline V gene. The junction shows trimming of 2 bases on V and 3 bases on J, plus 10 bases between the germline ends. The CDR3 numbers 14 residues from cysteine through phenylalanine. CDR3 DNA only is kept here, 42 bases in frame from base 1. Participants in the prospective study were aged roughly 18 to 89 years, lived in more than 20 United States geographic areas, and enrolled through a virtual design. Cohort assignment in the prospective study relied on participant-reported clinical history from a screening survey and a study questionnaire. Recovered participants in ImmuneRACE Cohort 3 were defined as having two consecutive negative NP/OP PCR tests, clearance from a healthcare professional, or resolution of symptoms. In the prospective study, mobile phlebotomists collected whole blood, serum and a nasopharyngeal or oropharyngeal swab from each participant. Participants in the prospective study had the option to provide additional blood draws and questionnaires over a 2-month period. Prospective study blood samples were shipped either frozen or at room temperature before DNA extraction.

The sample comes from a study of blood T cell repertoires in COVID-19 (dated by TCRdb to the early 2020s). For the study in its entirety: Collaborator samples came from the United States, Italy and Spain and covered acute and convalescent phases of COVID-19. Samples came from the ongoing ImmuneRACE study (first 160 participants) plus 1,254 subjects from 6 global collaborators. A de-identified subject ID, COVID-19 status, age in years and sex were almost always included in the sample metadata. HLA class I and class II types, where available, came from metadata supplied by the sample provider rather than from assay-based typing. Deeply sampled blood TCRbeta repertoires from subjects exposed to, actively infected with, or recovered from COVID-19 were included in the dataset. The material from the prospective study consisted of cDNA or gDNA derived from T cells, B-cell-depleted T cells, or PBMCs. The repertoires were released in a freely available public database intended as a resource for research on the immune response to SARS-CoV-2.

Overall results and qualifications from the work: The amount of clinical and demographic metadata varied by source and participant and was provided uncurated.

This TCR derives from a man aged 40-49 years who had recovered from COVID-19. The specimen sequenced was PBMCs or T cells enriched from blood (not recorded which). The chain uses TRBV6-5 and TRBJ1-2, with TRBD1 perhaps the D gene, on 5 matching bases. At the DNA level, the sequence is TGTGCCAGCAGTTACCATAAAGGGGACTATGGCTACACCTTC. This is translated as CASSYHKGDYGYTF.